Following are 3 T cell receptor beta chains from one sample sequenced in a study of identical twins (dated by TCRdb to 2016 to 2018). The receptor library was made with 5' RACE. Sequencing took place on an Illumina HiSeq 2000. TCRdb itself trimmed the public reads at Q25 with fastp, ran MiXCR and retained productive beta chains. Rows are combined by CDR3 protein, so each entry shows the most common genes and DNA. The sample table lists 400,000 to 550,000 distinct CDR3 sequences, 14% of them with a count of one. In total, the top ten clones hold about 0.94% of the sample. In addition, the sample was reused for a study of yellow fever vaccine responses in identical twins.

Sequencing used CD4+ T cells sorted from blood. Source of these receptors: a woman aged 18-30 years in good health.

In this sample, this clonotype turned up a few times. This chain uses TRBV28 with TRBJ2-1; TRBD1 aligns across 7 bases. The CDR3 consists of 16 residues. Germline V gives CDR1 MDHEN, CDR2 SYDVKM. With 7 bases clipped from V and 7 bases from J, the junction kept 16 bases outside the gene matches. The CDR3 DNA follows: TGTGCCAGCACCAATCCCGCGCGAACAGGGGAGAATGAGCAGTTCTTC. The encoded protein is CASTNPARTGENEQFF. Full variable domain (missing parts from reference TRBV28 and TRBJ2-1): DVKVTQSSRYLVKRTGEKVFLECVQDMDHENMFWYRQDPGLGLRLIYFSYDVKMKEKGDIPEGYSVSREKKERFSLILESASTNQTSMYLCASTNPARTGENEQFFGPGTRLTVL.

This chain uses TRBV12-3 or TRBV12-4 with TRBJ1-2; D gene unclear. There are 12 residues in the CDR3. Trimming pared 3 bases from V and 8 bases from J, leaving 10 bases between. CDR3 in DNA: TGTGCCAGCAGTTTGGGTTTTTACGGCTACACCTTC. Its translation: CASSLGFYGYTF.

This clonotype has at least ten counts. This chain connects TRBV4-2 to TRBJ2-2; possibly TRBD2 for D (6 bases). The V and J ends lost 0 bases and 4 bases respectively, with 15 bases between them. This CDR3 region has 17 residues. The germline V gene has CDR1 LGHNA and CDR2 YNFKEQ. The chain's CDR3 is CASSQDFGGSLTGELFF. DNA of the CDR3: TGTGCCAGCAGCCAAGACTTTGGGGGGAGTCTCACCGGGGAGCTGTTTTTT.